The clone carrying this T cell receptor beta chain was found a few times. Generated by immunoSEQ multiplex PCR, the TCRdb table keeps only in-frame clones and is missing some. The repertoire holds around 130,000 clones, approximately 84% seen once, with 3.2% in the top ten. The data were taken from a study of PD-L1 blockade in urothelial cancer. The CDR3 runs to 14 residues. The ends were cut back, 0 bases at V and 0 bases at J, with 5 bases in the middle. Germline CDR1 and CDR2: SGHRS and YFSETQ. The time point was: pretreatment peripheral blood. Urothelial carcinoma in patients was locally advanced or metastatic.

The clonotype originates from a man aged 50-60 years with urothelial cancer. This sequence joins TRBV5-1 and TRBJ2-3; D gene uncertain. The material sequenced was PBMCs, taken around atezolizumab (anti-PD-L1) treatment. The CDR3 region has the DNA TGCGCCAGCAGCTTGGGCAGGAGCACAGATACGCAGTATTTT. Translated: CASSLGRSTDTQYF.